This TCR beta chain was profiled in a study of T-cell memory formation after mild COVID-19. Notes on the study in general: Among clones contracting day 15 to 85, CD4/CD8 was balanced, whereas later expanders leaned CD4+.

TCRdb reprocessed the 5' RACE reads with MiXCR, giving one entry per CDR3 protein. This sample has around 60,000 distinct CDR3 sequences; around 9.5% occur once, and the top ten carry about 1.2%. The CDR3 runs to 12 residues. Trimming left V 5 bases short and J 12 bases short, with 14 bases between. Germline CDR1 reads SGHAT; CDR2 reads FQNNGV. On this clonotype: Its matching antigen is unknown.

This receptor was identified in a man aged 18 to 30 who had mild COVID-19 (a few samples of this study predate the infection). Cell type and time point are not known. V gene TRBV11-2 combines with J gene TRBJ2-1; D is perhaps TRBD1 or TRBD2 (6 bases each). The source material was PBMCs or a T cell subset sorted from them (not recorded which). CDR3 loop: CASSLNRGRQFF. Written as DNA, the CDR3 is TGTGCCAGCAGCCTCAACCGGGGGCGGCAGTTCTTC. The entire variable domain, with the rest obtained from reference TRBV11-2 and TRBJ2-1, is as follows: EAGVAQSPRYKIIEKRQSVAFWCNPISGHATLYWYQQILGQGPKLLIQFQNNGVVDDSQLPKDRFSAERLKGVDSTLKIQPAKLEDSAVYLCASSLNRGRQFFGPGTRLTVL.